Described below is a single TCR beta chain sequence and its context. The record originates from a study of T cells in Graves' hyperthyroidism and ophthalmopathy. As for the study in general: Peripheral blood collection took place at initial diagnosis, before any treatment.

It was RNA transcripts that yielded the amplified TCR beta CDR3 regions. HTBI primers were used for first-round RT-PCR of the TCR CDR3. TCRdb itself ran the multiplex PCR reads through MiXCR, one entry per CDR3 protein. Here the sample spans fewer than 450,000 distinct CDR3 sequences, 15% to 20% being singletons. This CDR3 is built from 15 residues. V shed 4 bases and J 4 bases; nucleotides not matched to a gene: 10. Germline V CDR1 and CDR2: DFQATT, SNEGSKA (reference sequence). These patients, aged 18 to 65, had recently diagnosed hyperthyroidism lasting under 2 months. V gene TRBV20-1 combines with J gene TRBJ2-3; TRBD2 agrees at 8 bases. The clonotype comes from a young woman with Graves' hyperthyroidism that later progressed to Graves' ophthalmopathy. Material for sequencing was blood. This chain's CDR3 is CSATSSGPLADTQYF. The CDR3 bases are TGCAGTGCTACTTCTAGCGGGCCCCTCGCAGATACGCAGTATTTT.